This T cell receptor beta chain was sequenced in a study of blood T cell repertoires in COVID-19. About the research overall: Some COVID-19 samples were acute and others convalescent; all came from the United States, Italy and Spain. Nucleic acid was either cDNA or gDNA, and it came from T cells, B-cell-depleted T cells, or PBMCs.

Germline V CDR1 and CDR2: MNHEY, SVGAGI. This CDR3 spans 15 amino acids. V lost 0 bases to trimming and J lost 5 bases, with 13 bases between them. Authors' processing steps: Cell counts per sample came from amplifying reference gene primers. Sequenced by immunoSEQ multiplex PCR; TCRdb stores in-frame clones only, minus some. Clonal size and the V and J genes are those of that table, whereas D and trimming came from the DNA. The table shows about 210,000 clones, with around 83% occurring only once. The sequenced material came from peripheral blood. The source is a man aged 50 or older with active or convalescent COVID-19. This chain joins TRBV6-5 and TRBJ1-1; TRBD1 might be the D (6 bases). The CDR3 DNA follows: TGTGCCAGCAGTTACTCGTCAGGGGTACATACTGAAGCTTTCTTT. It yields the protein CASSYSSGVHTEAFF.